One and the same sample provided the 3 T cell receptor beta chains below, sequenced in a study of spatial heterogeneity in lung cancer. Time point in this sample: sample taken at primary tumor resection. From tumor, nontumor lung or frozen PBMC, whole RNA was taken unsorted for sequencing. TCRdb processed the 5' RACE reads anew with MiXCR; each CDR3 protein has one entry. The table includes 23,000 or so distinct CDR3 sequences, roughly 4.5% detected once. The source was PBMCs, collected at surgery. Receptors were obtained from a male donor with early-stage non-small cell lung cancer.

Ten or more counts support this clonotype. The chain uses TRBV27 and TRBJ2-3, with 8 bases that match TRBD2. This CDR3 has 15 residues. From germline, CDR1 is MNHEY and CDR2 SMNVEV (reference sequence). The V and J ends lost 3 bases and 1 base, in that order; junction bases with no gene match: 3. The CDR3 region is CASSFQAGGTDTQYF. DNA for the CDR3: TGTGCCAGCAGTTTCCAAGCGGGAGGCACAGATACGCAGTATTTT.

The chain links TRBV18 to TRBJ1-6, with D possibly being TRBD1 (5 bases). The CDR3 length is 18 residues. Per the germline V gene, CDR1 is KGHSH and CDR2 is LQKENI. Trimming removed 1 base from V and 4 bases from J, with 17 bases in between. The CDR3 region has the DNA TGTGCCAGCTCACCACGGGGGAGCGCCCCCGGATATAATTCACCCCTCCACTTT. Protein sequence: CASSPRGSAPGYNSPLHF. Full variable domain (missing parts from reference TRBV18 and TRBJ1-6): NAGVMQNPRHLVRRRGQEARLRCSPMKGHSHVYWYRQLPEEGLKFMVYLQKENIIDESGMPKERFSAEFPKEGPSILRIQQVVRGDSAAYFCASSPRGSAPGYNSPLHFGNGTRLTVT.

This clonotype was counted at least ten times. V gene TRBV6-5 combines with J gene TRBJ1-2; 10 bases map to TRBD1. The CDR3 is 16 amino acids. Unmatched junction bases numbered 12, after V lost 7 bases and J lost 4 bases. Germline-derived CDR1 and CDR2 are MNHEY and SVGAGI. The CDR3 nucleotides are TGTGCCAGCACCCCGGTGGTGGGGACAGGGGTCTATGGCTACACCTTC. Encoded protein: CASTPVVGTGVYGYTF.